This TCR beta chain is drawn from a study of cytomegalovirus exposure and HLA in healthy donors. Overall study findings and caveats: Being productive about 87% or about 30% of the time was typical of most TCR beta V segments in an earlier analysis.

To note about this clone: The antigen remains undetermined.

Primers included in the PCR were 60 Vbeta and 13 Jbeta primers. Profiled with immunoSEQ multiplex PCR; TCRdb holds only in-frame clones, not every one. Altogether nearly 95,000 clones are present, about 8% being singletons, with the ten largest covering approximately 2.5%. Sequencing used PBMCs. This clonotype originated in a man between 45 and 60 years old in good health and CMV-seronegative.

The CDR3 sequence: CASTGGAGASYEQYF. In nucleotides, the CDR3 is TGTGCCTCAACGGGGGGGGCGGGGGCCTCCTACGAGCAGTACTTC. The chain couples TRBV7-8 to TRBJ2-7; 8 bases line up with TRBD2. The V gene's germline CDR1 is SGHVS and CDR2 FQNEAQ. V shed 11 bases, J shed 0 bases, and the junction held 12 bases outside the gene matches. There are 15 residues in the CDR3.